Here is one T cell receptor (beta chain) with its context. As yet, its antigen is unknown. Some clones are missing from TCRdb's copy, which holds only in-frame ones; the method was immunoSEQ multiplex PCR. This table holds about 100,000 clones, 88% found once. This sample is drawn from a study of T cell responses to AZD1222 COVID-19 vaccine. Study results and caveats: When two AZD1222 doses had been given, Spike-specific TCR breadth and depth rose. Spike was spanned by vaccine-associated CD4 TCRs, with dominance at 160-218 and 743-854. The donor group comprised mostly white British people and more females; the analysis possibly underestimated clonal diversity. Unmutated variant regions reportedly attract nearly half of all spike-specific TCRs.

The CDR3 is 14 amino acids. Germline V gene data show CDR1 as MNHNY and CDR2 as SVGAGI (reference sequence). V was pared by 7 bases and J by 6 bases, with 10 bases of the junction left unmatched. Material: peripheral blood, obtained on day 0 of AZD1222 vaccination. This TCR was recovered from an adult in good health. The chain carries TRBV6-6 and TRBJ2-5, with 8 bases aligning to TRBD2. Here the CDR3 reads CASTPGGGAKTQYF. The DNA for the CDR3 is TGTGCCAGCACCCCGGGGGGGGGCGCCAAGACCCAGTACTTC.